These T cell receptor beta chains were read from a single sample in a study of T cells after posttransplantation cyclophosphamide. TCRdb's table, derived via immunoSEQ multiplex PCR, lists solely in-frame clones and lacks some. This table holds some 21,000 clones, around 87% found once. Sample: PBMCs, taken roughly 49 weeks after allogeneic stem cell transplant with calcineurin inhibitor and methotrexate. The receptors come from a female patient in her 30s who received an allogeneic stem cell transplant from an unrelated donor, was CMV-positive, and had acute and chronic GVHD. The graft donor may have contributed some T cells. The CDR3 runs from the conserved cysteine through the conserved F or W. The D gene is left open where the match is weak. Only part of the rows carry a size: once, few, many, or a class if the clone is expanded.

v_gene: TRBV30
abundance: -
d_gene: TRBD2
j_gene: TRBJ2-1
CDR3aa: CAWTPVSGRNGEQFF
CDR3nt: TGTGCCTGGACCCCCGTAAGCGGGAGGAATGGCGAGCAGTTCTTC

v_gene: TRBV9
abundance: -
d_gene: TRBD2
j_gene: TRBJ2-5
CDR3aa: CASSDGLGLEETQYF
CDR3nt: TGTGCCAGCAGCGACGGACTAGGTCTAGAAGAGACCCAGTACTTC

v_gene: TRBV2
abundance: -
d_gene: -
j_gene: TRBJ1-5
CDR3aa: CASSGGQVYQPQHF
CDR3nt: TGTGCCAGCAGTGGGGGCCAGGTCTATCAGCCCCAGCATTTT

v_gene: TRBV18
abundance: -
d_gene: -
j_gene: TRBJ2-1
CDR3aa: CASSQLAGLFNEQFF
CDR3nt: TGTGCCAGCTCACAGCTGGCGGGACTTTTCAATGAGCAGTTCTTC

v_gene: TRBV15
abundance: -
d_gene: TRBD1
j_gene: TRBJ1-2
CDR3aa: CATSARQGQGYGYTF
CDR3nt: TGTGCCACCAGCGCCCGACAGGGGCAGGGCTATGGCTACACCTTC

v_gene: TRBV11-2
abundance: -
d_gene: -
j_gene: TRBJ1-6
CDR3aa: CASSNGGYNSPLHF
CDR3nt: TGTGCCAGCAGCAACGGGGGATATAATTCACCCCTCCACTTT

v_gene: TRBV7-8
abundance: -
d_gene: TRBD2
j_gene: TRBJ2-3
CDR3aa: CASSQVRRTSRTTDTQYF
CDR3nt: TGTGCCAGCAGCCAAGTCCGTCGGACTAGCAGAACCACAGATACGCAGTATTTT

v_gene: TRBV13
abundance: -
d_gene: -
j_gene: TRBJ1-1
CDR3aa: CASSLQGRYTEAFF
CDR3nt: TGTGCCAGCAGCCTACAGGGTAGGTACACTGAAGCTTTCTTT

v_gene: TRBV30
abundance: -
d_gene: TRBD2
j_gene: TRBJ2-6
CDR3aa: CAWKLAGAAGANVLTF
CDR3nt: TGTGCCTGGAAACTAGCGGGAGCTGCCGGGGCCAACGTCCTGACTTTC

v_gene: TRBV6-5
abundance: -
d_gene: TRBD2
j_gene: TRBJ2-3
CDR3aa: CASSMGLAGTDTQYF
CDR3nt: TGTGCCAGCAGTATGGGACTAGCGGGCACAGATACGCAGTATTTT

v_gene: TRBV19
abundance: -
d_gene: -
j_gene: TRBJ1-2
CDR3aa: CASSTSPQVADGYTF
CDR3nt: TGTGCCAGTAGTACCTCCCCACAGGTGGCGGATGGCTACACCTTC

v_gene: TRBV5-6
abundance: once
d_gene: -
j_gene: TRBJ2-1
CDR3aa: CASSFRGGNNEQFF
CDR3nt: TGTGCCAGCAGCTTTAGGGGAGGAAACAATGAGCAGTTCTTC

v_gene: TRBV2
abundance: -
d_gene: -
j_gene: TRBJ1-1
CDR3aa: CASRQRTAATAEAFF
CDR3nt: TGTGCCAGCAGGCAAAGGACAGCAGCTACCGCTGAAGCTTTCTTT

v_gene: TRBV19
abundance: -
d_gene: TRBD1
j_gene: TRBJ1-2
CDR3aa: CASSIDPRDRVDYGYTF
CDR3nt: TGTGCCAGTAGTATAGATCCCCGGGACAGGGTCGACTATGGCTACACCTTC

v_gene: TRBV6-1
abundance: -
d_gene: TRBD2
j_gene: TRBJ2-3
CDR3aa: CASQTGGTHTQYF
CDR3nt: TGTGCCAGCCAAACCGGGGGGACTCATACGCAGTATTTT

v_gene: TRBV6-5
abundance: -
d_gene: -
j_gene: TRBJ1-4
CDR3aa: CASTPRGATNEKLFF
CDR3nt: TGTGCCAGCACCCCGCGGGGCGCAACTAATGAAAAACTGTTTTTT

v_gene: TRBV5-1
abundance: -
d_gene: TRBD1
j_gene: TRBJ1-2
CDR3aa: CASSLGTGAYGYTF
CDR3nt: TGCGCCAGCAGCTTAGGGACAGGGGCCTATGGCTACACCTTC

v_gene: TRBV18
abundance: -
d_gene: TRBD2
j_gene: TRBJ2-2
CDR3aa: CATRGAGLTNTGELFF
CDR3nt: TGTGCCACCCGAGGAGCGGGGCTTACGAACACCGGGGAGCTGTTTTTT

v_gene: TRBV5-4
abundance: once
d_gene: TRBD2
j_gene: TRBJ2-5
CDR3aa: CASSFRAGAETQYF
CDR3nt: TGTGCCAGCAGTTTCCGAGCGGGGGCAGAGACCCAGTACTTC

v_gene: TRBV6-1
abundance: -
d_gene: TRBD2
j_gene: TRBJ2-1
CDR3aa: CASKPGLAGYNEQFF
CDR3nt: TGTGCCAGCAAACCGGGACTAGCGGGATACAATGAGCAGTTCTTC

v_gene: TRBV19
abundance: -
d_gene: TRBD1
j_gene: TRBJ1-2
CDR3aa: CASSPRTGSLGYTF
CDR3nt: TGTGCCAGTAGTCCCCGGACAGGCAGCCTTGGCTACACCTTC

v_gene: TRBV27
abundance: once
d_gene: TRBD2
j_gene: TRBJ2-1
CDR3aa: CASSRPGLAGVNQQFF
CDR3nt: TGTGCCAGCAGCCGACCTGGGCTAGCGGGAGTTAACCAGCAGTTCTTC

v_gene: TRBV29-1
abundance: -
d_gene: -
j_gene: TRBJ2-2
CDR3aa: CSAGYTGELFF
CDR3nt: TGCAGCGCAGGATACACCGGGGAGCTGTTTTTT

v_gene: TRBV9
abundance: -
d_gene: -
j_gene: TRBJ2-1
CDR3aa: CASSATSYEQFF
CDR3nt: TGTGCCAGCAGCGCCACTAGCTATGAGCAGTTCTTC

v_gene: TRBV10-3
abundance: -
d_gene: TRBD1
j_gene: TRBJ2-2
CDR3aa: CAISEFGTANTGELFF
CDR3nt: TGTGCCATCAGTGAGTTTGGGACAGCGAACACCGGGGAGCTGTTTTTT

v_gene: TRBV29-1
abundance: -
d_gene: TRBD1
j_gene: TRBJ1-5
CDR3aa: CSVQDRGKGQPQHF
CDR3nt: TGCAGCGTTCAGGACAGGGGGAAGGGTCAGCCCCAGCATTTT

v_gene: TRBV10-1
abundance: -
d_gene: TRBD2
j_gene: TRBJ2-1
CDR3aa: CARRLAGPVKFF
CDR3nt: TGCGCCAGGAGACTAGCGGGACCGGTGAAGTTCTTC

v_gene: TRBV5-1
abundance: -
d_gene: TRBD2
j_gene: TRBJ2-5
CDR3aa: CASSEAGTSGQETQYF
CDR3nt: TGCGCCAGCAGTGAGGCCGGGACTAGCGGCCAAGAGACCCAGTACTTC